A selection of T cell receptor beta chains follows, all from one sample in a study of T-cell memory formation after mild COVID-19. TCRdb redid the calling of the 5' RACE reads with MiXCR, one entry per CDR3 protein. Of 100,000 to 150,000 distinct CDR3 sequences listed, 5% to 6.5% are singletons. Sequencing used PBMCs or a T cell subset sorted from them (not recorded which). The receptors derive from an adult woman who had mild COVID-19 (a few samples of this study predate the infection). Cell type and time point are not known. The conserved cysteine and the conserved F or W are not part of the CDR3 here. D genes are given only for firm matches. Clone size is not always given. Where it is, it says once, few, many or a class for expanded clones.

NA | many | TRBV5-1 | ASSPQPARAVSRANVLT
NA | NA | TRBV6-6 | ASIPGGPTGSGYT
TRBD2 | medium-sized | TRBV7-2 | ASSLSLAGGNEQF
TRBD1 | many | TRBV5-1 | ASSDTGTGVLEQF
TRBD2 | many | TRBV6-5 | ASSYQAGGTDTQY
TRBD2 | many | TRBV20-1 | SASPSFLAGGLSYNEQF
NA | many | TRBV5-1 | ASSLPGSYNEQF
NA | many | TRBV7-2 | ASSYYLKETQY
TRBD2 | many | TRBV6-5 | ASSWGLDPKNIQY
TRBD1 | few | TRBV18 | ASSWDRGDEQY
NA | many | TRBV12-3/TRBV12-4 | ASSSLVGYEQY
NA | NA | TRBV6-1 | ASSARTPPYGYT
NA | few | TRBV2 | ASSDHNEQF
TRBD1 | few | TRBV12-3/TRBV12-4 | ASSWAGTGKLNTEAF
TRBD1 | many | TRBV10-3 | ATQFGTGPYNEQF
NA | many | TRBV20-1 | SARDPRRGNEQF